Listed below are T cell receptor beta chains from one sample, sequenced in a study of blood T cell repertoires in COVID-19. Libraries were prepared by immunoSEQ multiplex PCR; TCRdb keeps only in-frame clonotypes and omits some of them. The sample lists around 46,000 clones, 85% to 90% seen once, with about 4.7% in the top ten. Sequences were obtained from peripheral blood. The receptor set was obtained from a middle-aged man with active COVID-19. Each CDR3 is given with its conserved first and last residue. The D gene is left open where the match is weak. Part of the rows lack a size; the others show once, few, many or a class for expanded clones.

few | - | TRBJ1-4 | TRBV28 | TGTGCCAGCAGTCCCTCGACGGGCTTCTATTCGGGGGGGGAAAAACTGTTTTTT | CASSPSTGFYSGGEKLFF
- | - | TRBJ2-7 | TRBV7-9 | TGTGCCAGCAGCTTTAATTCCTACGAGCAGTACTTC | CASSFNSYEQYF
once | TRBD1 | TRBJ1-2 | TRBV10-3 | TGTGCCATCAGGGGCCGGGACAGCTATGGCTACACCTTC | CAIRGRDSYGYTF
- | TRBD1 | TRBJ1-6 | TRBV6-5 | TGTGCCAGCAGTTACGGGACAGGGGGTAATTCACCCCTCCACTTT | CASSYGTGGNSPLHF
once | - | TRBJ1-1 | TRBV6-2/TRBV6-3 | TGTGCCAGCAGTCCCTACGGAGGGAACACTGAAGCTTTCTTT | CASSPYGGNTEAFF
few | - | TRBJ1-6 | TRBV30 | TGTGCCTGGAGTGTCGCGCAGGGAAGTTCACCCCTCCACTTT | CAWSVAQGSSPLHF
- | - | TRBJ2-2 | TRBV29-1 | TGCAGCGTTGAAGCGAAAGGGAGAGACACCGGGGAGCTGTTTTTT | CSVEAKGRDTGELFF
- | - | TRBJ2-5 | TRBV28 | TGTGCCAGCAGTTCGGGGACCCAGTACTTC | CASSSGTQYF
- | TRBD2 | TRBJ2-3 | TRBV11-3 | TGTGCCAGCAGCCCGGGGACTAGCGGGTCAGATACGCAGTATTTT | CASSPGTSGSDTQYF
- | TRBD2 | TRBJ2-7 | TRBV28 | TGTGCCAGCAGTTTCCTAACCGCGACTAGCGGGAGGGCCTACGAGCAGTACTTC | CASSFLTATSGRAYEQYF
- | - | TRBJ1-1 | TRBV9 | TGTGCCAGCAGCGCCCCCGGGTCGGGGGGCATCACTGAAGCTTTCTTT | CASSAPGSGGITEAFF
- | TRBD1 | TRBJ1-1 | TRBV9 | TGTGCCAGCAGCACGGACAGGAAGGGCACTGAAGCTTTCTTT | CASSTDRKGTEAFF